The 8 T cell receptor beta chains given below trace back to one sample, sequenced in a study of CD8 T cells in ankylosing spondylitis. TCRdb re-called the 5' RACE reads through MiXCR, storing one row per CDR3 protein. Here the sample spans around 180,000 distinct CDR3 sequences, roughly 18% being singletons. Sequenced material: blood, either unsorted or a sorted T cell fraction (not recorded which). The origin of the receptors is a male donor aged 10-29 years with ankylosing spondylitis or in good health (not recorded which).

The V call is TRBV4-3, the J call TRBJ2-7; possible D gene TRBD1, 6 bases. The germline V gene encodes CDR1 LGHNA and CDR2 YSLEER. Trimming cost V 0 bases and J 1 base, with 10 bases left between them. This CDR3 comprises 15 residues. This CDR3 reads CASSQDPTGSYEQYF. DNA for the CDR3: TGCGCCAGCAGCCAAGATCCTACAGGGTCCTACGAGCAGTACTTC.

This clonotype occurred many times. Mismatch with germline at one junction end may stem from a read error. The rearrangement uses TRBV27 and TRBJ1-5, with a tentative D call TRBD1 (5 bases). This CDR3 has 13 amino acids. Germline CDR1 MNHEY, CDR2 SMNVEV (reference sequence). The CDR3 region is CASSLVSGFPTSF. CDR3 nucleotides: TGTGCCAGCAGTTTAGTTTCAGGGTTCCCCACGTCGTTT.

This clonotype was counted only a few times. The chain has TRBV6-2 or TRBV6-3 and TRBJ1-5; a weak D match, TRBD1 (6 bases). CDR1 is MNHEY and CDR2 is SVGEGT in the germline V gene. Trimming stripped 8 bases from V and 4 bases from J, with 15 bases between. The CDR3 length is 14 residues. CDR3 sequence: CASHTWDTNQPQHF. Here the CDR3 DNA reads TGTGCCAGCCACACGTGGGACACGAATCAGCCCCAGCATTTT.

The V gene is TRBV11-2, the J gene TRBJ2-5; 11 nucleotides match TRBD2. J lost 1 base, V lost 3 bases, and 4 bases had no gene match. Looked up from germline, CDR1 is SGHAT and CDR2 is FQNNGV. The CDR3 is made up of 16 amino acids. CDR3 coding DNA: TGTGCCAGCAGCTTTTCCGGGACTAGCGGCCAAGAGACCCAGTACTTC. Residues: CASSFSGTSGQETQYF.

At least ten counts were recorded for this clonotype. This chain joins TRBV4-3 and TRBJ2-2, with a possible D match to TRBD2 (5 bases). Trimming took off 1 base at V and 2 bases at J, with 8 bases between the two ends. Germline assignment: CDR1 LGHNA and CDR2 YSLEER. The CDR3 totals 15 residues. The CDR3 reads CASSQVGVNTGELFF. The CDR3 nucleotides read TGCGCCAGCAGCCAAGTCGGGGTCAACACCGGGGAGCTGTTTTTT.

This clonotype showed up many times. The V gene is TRBV20-1, the J gene TRBJ1-3; D remains unclear. This CDR3 spans 13 amino acids. The germline V gene encodes CDR1 DFQATT and CDR2 SNEGSKA (reference sequence). V was trimmed by 2 bases and J by 4 bases, leaving 9 bases between them. CDR3 sequence reads: CSARRPEGNTIYF. The CDR3 nucleotides read TGCAGTGCTAGACGTCCGGAAGGAAACACCATATATTTT.

This clonotype occurred many times. V gene TRBV3-1 combines with J gene TRBJ2-3; perhaps TRBD1 as D (6 bases). Trimming removed 7 bases at V and 6 bases at J, with 14 bases between. CDR1 LGHDT and CDR2 YNNKEL come from the germline V gene (reference sequence). The CDR3 sequence is 13 residues long. CDR3 sequence reads: CASTNRVKDTQYF. The CDR3 DNA follows: TGTGCCAGCACCAACAGGGTAAAGGATACGCAGTATTTT.

The sample holds many counts of this clonotype. The chain has TRBV5-1 and TRBJ2-2; 7 bases are a match to TRBD1. V lost 0 bases and J lost 2; bases outside the gene matches: 13. CDR1 and CDR2 (germline): SGHRS, YFSETQ. This CDR3 region has 19 residues. CDR3 DNA: TGCGCCAGCAGCTTGGCCTTCTTACAGACAGGGCCCAACACCGGGGAGCTGTTTTTT. It yields the protein CASSLAFLQTGPNTGELFF.